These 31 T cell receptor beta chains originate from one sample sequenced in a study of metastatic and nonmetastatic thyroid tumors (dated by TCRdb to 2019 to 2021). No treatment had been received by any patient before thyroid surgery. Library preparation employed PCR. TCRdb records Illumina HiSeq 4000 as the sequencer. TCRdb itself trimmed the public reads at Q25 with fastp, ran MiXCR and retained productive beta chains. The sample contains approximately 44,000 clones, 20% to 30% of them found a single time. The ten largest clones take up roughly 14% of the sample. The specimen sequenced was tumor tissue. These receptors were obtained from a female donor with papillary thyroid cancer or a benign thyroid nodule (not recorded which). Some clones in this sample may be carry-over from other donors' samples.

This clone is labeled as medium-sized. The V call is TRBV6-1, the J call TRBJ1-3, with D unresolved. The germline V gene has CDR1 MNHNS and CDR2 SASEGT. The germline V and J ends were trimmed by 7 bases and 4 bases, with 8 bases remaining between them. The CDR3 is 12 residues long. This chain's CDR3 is CASITGGNTIYF. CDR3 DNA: TGTGCCAGCATAACCGGGGGAAACACCATATATTTT.

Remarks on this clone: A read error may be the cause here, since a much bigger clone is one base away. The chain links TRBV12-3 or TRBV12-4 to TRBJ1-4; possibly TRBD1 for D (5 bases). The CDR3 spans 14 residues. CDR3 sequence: CSSTDRATNEKLFF. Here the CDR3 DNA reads TGTTCCAGCACCGACAGAGCAACCAATGAAAAACTGTTTTTT.

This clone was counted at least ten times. The CDR3 nucleotides read TGCGCCAGCAGCAAAGACAGGGGGCCCTTGGGCTACACCTTC. It yields the protein CASSKDRGPLGYTF. The chain is built from TRBV5-1 and TRBJ1-2, with TRBD1 matching 10 bases. Germline CDR1 and CDR2: SGHRS and YFSETQ. CDR3 length: 14 residues. The trim removed 4 bases at V and 8 bases at J, leaving 8 bases unmatched.

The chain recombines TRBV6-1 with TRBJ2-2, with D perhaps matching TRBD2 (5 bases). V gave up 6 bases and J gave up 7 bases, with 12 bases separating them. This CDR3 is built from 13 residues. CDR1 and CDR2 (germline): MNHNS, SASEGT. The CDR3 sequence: CASRLGGFGELFF. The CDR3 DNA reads TGTGCCAGCAGGTTAGGAGGTTTCGGGGAGCTGTTTTTT.

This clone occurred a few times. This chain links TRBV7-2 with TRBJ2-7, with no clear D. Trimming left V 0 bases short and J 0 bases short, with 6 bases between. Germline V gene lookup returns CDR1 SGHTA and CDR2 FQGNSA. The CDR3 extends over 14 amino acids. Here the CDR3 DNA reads TGTGCCAGCAGCTTAGCAGGGAACTCCTACGAGCAGTACTTC. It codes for CASSLAGNSYEQYF.

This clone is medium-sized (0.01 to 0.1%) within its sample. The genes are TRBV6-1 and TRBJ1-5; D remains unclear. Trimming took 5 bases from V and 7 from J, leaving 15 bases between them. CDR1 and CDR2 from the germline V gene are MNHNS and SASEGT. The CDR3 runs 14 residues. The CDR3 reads CASSNEGSAQPQHF. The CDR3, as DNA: TGTGCCAGCAGTAATGAGGGTTCAGCCCAGCCCCAGCATTTT.

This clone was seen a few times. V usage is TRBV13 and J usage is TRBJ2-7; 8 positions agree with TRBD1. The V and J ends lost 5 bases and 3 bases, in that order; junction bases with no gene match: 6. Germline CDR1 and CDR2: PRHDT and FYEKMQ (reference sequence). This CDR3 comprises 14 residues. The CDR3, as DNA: TGTGCCAGCAGCCCACGGGACAGGAGCTACGAGCAGTACTTC. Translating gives CASSPRDRSYEQYF.

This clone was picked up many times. CDR3 loop: CASSHQDEQYF. The CDR3 nucleotides are TGTGCCAGCAGCCACCAGGACGAGCAGTACTTC. V and J are TRBV11-2 and TRBJ2-7; D not resolved. Germline CDR1 is SGHAT and CDR2 is FQNNGV. This CDR3 has 11 residues. V lost 5 bases and J 5 bases, leaving 7 bases between the germline ends. Full variable domain (outside the CDR3, taken from reference TRBV11-2 and TRBJ2-7): EAGVAQSPRYKIIEKRQSVAFWCNPISGHATLYWYQQILGQGPKLLIQFQNNGVVDDSQLPKDRFSAERLKGVDSTLKIQPAKLEDSAVYLCASSHQDEQYFGPGTRLTVT.

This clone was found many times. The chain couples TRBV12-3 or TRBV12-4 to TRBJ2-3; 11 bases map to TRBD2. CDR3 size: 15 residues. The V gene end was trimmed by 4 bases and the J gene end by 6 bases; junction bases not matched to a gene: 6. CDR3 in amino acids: CASSYSGGGGDTQYF. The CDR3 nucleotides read TGTGCCAGCAGTTATAGCGGGGGGGGGGGGGATACGCAGTATTTT.

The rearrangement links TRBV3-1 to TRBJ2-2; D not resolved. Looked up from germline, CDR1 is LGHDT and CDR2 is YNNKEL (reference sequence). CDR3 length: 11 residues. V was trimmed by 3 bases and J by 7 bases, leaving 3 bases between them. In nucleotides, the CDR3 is TGTGCCAGCAGCCATGTCGGGGAGCTGTTTTTT. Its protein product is CASSHVGELFF.

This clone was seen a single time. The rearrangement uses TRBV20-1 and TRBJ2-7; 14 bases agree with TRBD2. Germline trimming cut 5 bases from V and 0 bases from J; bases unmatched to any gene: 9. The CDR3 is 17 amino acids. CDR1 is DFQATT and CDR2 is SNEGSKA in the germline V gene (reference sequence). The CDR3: CSAAGTSGGSLSYEQYF. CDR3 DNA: TGCAGTGCTGCCGGGACTAGCGGGGGTTCGCTCTCCTACGAGCAGTACTTC.

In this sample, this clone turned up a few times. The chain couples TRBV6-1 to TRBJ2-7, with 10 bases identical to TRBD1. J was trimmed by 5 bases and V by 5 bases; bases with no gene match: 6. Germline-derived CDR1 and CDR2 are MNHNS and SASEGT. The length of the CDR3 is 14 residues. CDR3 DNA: TGTGCCAGCAGTCGGGACAGGGGATCCCACGAGCAGTACTTC. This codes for CASSRDRGSHEQYF.

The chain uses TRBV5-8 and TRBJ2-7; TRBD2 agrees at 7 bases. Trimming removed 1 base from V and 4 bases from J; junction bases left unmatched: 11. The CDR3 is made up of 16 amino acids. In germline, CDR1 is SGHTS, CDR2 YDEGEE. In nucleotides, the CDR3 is TGTGCCAGCAGCTTGCCGGGGGGTTCGGCTTTGTACGAGCAGTACTTC. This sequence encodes CASSLPGGSALYEQYF.

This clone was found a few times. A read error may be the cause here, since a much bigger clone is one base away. The CDR3 nucleotides are TGTGCCAGCAGCATTGCCGGGACAGGGATGAACGCTGAAGCTTTCTTT. The encoded protein is CASSIAGTGMNAEAFF. The chain uses TRBV11-2 and TRBJ1-1; 9 nucleotides align to TRBD1. Germline CDR1 SGHAT, CDR2 FQNNGV. The CDR3 contains 16 residues.

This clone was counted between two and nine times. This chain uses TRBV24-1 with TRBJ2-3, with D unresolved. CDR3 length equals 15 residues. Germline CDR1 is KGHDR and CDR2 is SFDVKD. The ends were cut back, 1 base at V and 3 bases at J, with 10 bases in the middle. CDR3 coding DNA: TGTGCCACCAGTGATTTTTCCACAGAAACAGATACGCAGTATTTT. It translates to CATSDFSTETDTQYF.

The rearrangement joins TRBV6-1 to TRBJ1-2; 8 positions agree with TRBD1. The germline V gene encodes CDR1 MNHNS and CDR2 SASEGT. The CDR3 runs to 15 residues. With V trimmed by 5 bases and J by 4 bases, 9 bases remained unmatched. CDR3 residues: CASSLEDRGVYGYTF. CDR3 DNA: TGTGCCAGCAGTCTAGAAGACAGGGGCGTCTATGGCTACACCTTC.

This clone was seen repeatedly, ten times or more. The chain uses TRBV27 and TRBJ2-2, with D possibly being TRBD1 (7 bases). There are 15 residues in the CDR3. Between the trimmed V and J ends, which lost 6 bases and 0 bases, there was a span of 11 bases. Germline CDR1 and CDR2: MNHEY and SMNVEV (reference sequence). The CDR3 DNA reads TGTGCCAGCAGGGGGGGACAGACGAACACCGGGGAGCTGTTTTTT. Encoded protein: CASRGGQTNTGELFF.

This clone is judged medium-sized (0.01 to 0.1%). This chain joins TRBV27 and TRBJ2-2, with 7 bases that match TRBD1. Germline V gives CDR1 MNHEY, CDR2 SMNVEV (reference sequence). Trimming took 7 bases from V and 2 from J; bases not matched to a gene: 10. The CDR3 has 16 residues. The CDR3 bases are TGTGCCAGCACCACAAGGGGGACAGAAAACACCGGGGAGCTGTTTTTT. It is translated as CASTTRGTENTGELFF.

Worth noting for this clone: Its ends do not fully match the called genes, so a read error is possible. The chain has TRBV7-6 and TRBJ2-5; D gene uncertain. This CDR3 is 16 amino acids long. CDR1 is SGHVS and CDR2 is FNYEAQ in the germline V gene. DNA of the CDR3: TGTGCCAGCAGCTTAGGTGGGATTGGGCGAGAGGATACCCATTACTTC. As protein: CASSLGGIGREDTHYF.

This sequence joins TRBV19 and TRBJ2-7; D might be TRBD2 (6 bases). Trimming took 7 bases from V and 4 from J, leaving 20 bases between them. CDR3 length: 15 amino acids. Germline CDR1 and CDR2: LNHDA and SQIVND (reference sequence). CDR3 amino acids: CASITKIGGAYEQYF. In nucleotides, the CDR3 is TGTGCCAGTATTACCAAAATAGGAGGGGCATACGAGCAGTACTTC.

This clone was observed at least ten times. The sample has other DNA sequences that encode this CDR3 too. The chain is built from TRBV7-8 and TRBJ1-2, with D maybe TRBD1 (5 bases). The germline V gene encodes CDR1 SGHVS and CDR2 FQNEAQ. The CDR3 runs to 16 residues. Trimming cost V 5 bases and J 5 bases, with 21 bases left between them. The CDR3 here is CASSPRPSGQMYGYTF. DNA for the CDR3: TGTGCCAGCAGCCCCCGGCCCTCAGGACAAATGTATGGCTACACCTTC.

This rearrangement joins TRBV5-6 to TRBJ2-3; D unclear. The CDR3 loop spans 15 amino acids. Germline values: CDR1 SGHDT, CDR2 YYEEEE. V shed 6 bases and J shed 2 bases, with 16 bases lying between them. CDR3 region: CASNSPERHTDTQYF. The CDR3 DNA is TGTGCCAGCAACTCCCCAGAACGTCACACAGATACGCAGTATTTT.

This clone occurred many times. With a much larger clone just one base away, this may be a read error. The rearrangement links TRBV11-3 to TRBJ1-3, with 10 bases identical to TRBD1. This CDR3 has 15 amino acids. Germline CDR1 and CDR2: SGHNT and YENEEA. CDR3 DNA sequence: TGTGCCGGCAGTACCGACAGGGGGCTTGGAAACACCATATATTTT. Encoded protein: CAGSTDRGLGNTIYF.

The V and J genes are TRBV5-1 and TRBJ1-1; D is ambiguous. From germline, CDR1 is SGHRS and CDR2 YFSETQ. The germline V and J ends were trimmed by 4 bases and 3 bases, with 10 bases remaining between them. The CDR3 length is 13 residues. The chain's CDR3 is CASSLNRDTEAFF. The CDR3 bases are TGCGCCAGCAGCCTCAATCGGGACACTGAAGCTTTCTTT.

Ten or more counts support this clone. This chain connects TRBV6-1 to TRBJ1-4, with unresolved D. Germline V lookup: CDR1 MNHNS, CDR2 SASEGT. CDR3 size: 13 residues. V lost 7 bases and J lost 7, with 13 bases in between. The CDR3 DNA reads TGTGCCAGCACTACCCCCGGGAGTGAAAAACTGTTTTTT. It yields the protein CASTTPGSEKLFF.

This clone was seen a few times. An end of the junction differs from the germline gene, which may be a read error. The CDR3 DNA is TGTGCCAGTAGGGGGACAGGCTATCAGGCCCATCATTTT. This sequence encodes CASRGTGYQAHHF. This rearrangement joins TRBV19 to TRBJ1-5; 8 nucleotides match TRBD1. The CDR3 is 13 amino acids. Germline assignment: CDR1 LNHDA and CDR2 SQIVND (reference sequence).

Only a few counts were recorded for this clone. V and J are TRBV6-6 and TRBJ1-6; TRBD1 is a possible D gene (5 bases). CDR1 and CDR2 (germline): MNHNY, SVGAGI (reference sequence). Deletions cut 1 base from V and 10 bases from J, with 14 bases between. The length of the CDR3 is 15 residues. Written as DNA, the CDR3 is TGTGCCAGCAGTTACTTGTCGACAGTTGGGTCACCCCTCCACTTT. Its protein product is CASSYLSTVGSPLHF.

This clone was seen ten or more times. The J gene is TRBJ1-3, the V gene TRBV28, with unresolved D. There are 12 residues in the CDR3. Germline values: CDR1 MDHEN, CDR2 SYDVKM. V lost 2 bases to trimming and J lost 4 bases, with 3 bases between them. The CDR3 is CASSLVGNTIYF. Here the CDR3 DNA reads TGTGCCAGCAGTTTAGTCGGAAACACCATATATTTT.

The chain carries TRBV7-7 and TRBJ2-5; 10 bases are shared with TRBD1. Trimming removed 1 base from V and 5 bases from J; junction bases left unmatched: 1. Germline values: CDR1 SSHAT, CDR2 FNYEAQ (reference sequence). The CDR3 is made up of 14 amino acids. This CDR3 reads CASSLGQGAETQYF. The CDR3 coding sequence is TGTGCCAGCAGCTTAGGACAGGGGGCTGAGACCCAGTACTTC.

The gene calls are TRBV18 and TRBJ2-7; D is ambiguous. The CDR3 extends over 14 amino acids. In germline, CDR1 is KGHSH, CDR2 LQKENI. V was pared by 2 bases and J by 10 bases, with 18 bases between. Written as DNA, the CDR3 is TGTGCCAGCTCACCAAGTCAGATGGCTTACTATCAGTACTTC. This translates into CASSPSQMAYYQYF.

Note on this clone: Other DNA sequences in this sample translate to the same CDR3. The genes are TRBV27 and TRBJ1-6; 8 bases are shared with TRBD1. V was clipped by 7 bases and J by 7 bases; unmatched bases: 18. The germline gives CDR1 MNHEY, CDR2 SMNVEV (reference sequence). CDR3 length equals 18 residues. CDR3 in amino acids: CASISPGQGSVYNSPLHF. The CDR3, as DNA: TGTGCCAGCATTTCTCCCGGACAGGGCTCTGTGTACAATTCACCCCTCCACTTT.